Shown below are 20 T cell receptor beta chains from a single sample sequenced in a study of blood T cell repertoires in COVID-19. Libraries were prepared by immunoSEQ multiplex PCR; TCRdb keeps only in-frame clonotypes and omits some of them. The sample shows roughly 67,000 clones, under 95% of them seen only once. The specimen sequenced was peripheral blood. Receptors were obtained from a man aged 65 to 85 with active COVID-19.

This clone was found once. The chain is built from TRBV7-9 and TRBJ1-1; 7 bases agree with TRBD1. Per the germline V gene, CDR1 is SEHNR and CDR2 is FQNEAQ (reference sequence). The CDR3 is made up of 15 amino acids. V was clipped by 4 bases and J by 0 bases; unmatched bases: 5. The DNA of the CDR3 is TGTGCCAGCAGCTCGTCGGGACAGTTGAACACTGAAGCTTTCTTT. The encoded protein is CASSSSGQLNTEAFF.

The V and J genes are TRBV2 and TRBJ1-4, with 9 bases fitting TRBD1. CDR1 and CDR2 (germline): SNHLY, FYNNEI. The CDR3 is made up of 14 amino acids. After removal of 4 bases from V and 8 bases from J, the junction contained 5 bases not matched to a gene. The DNA for the CDR3 is TGTGCCAGCAGTGGGGAGACAGGGGGGGAAAAACTGTTTTTT. Its translation: CASSGETGGEKLFF.

The gene calls are TRBV21-1 and TRBJ2-7; TRBD1, the D gene given by the table, was not confirmed from the DNA. TRBV21-1 corresponds to a pseudogene. This CDR3 region has 14 residues. CDR3 loop: CASSPRTDPYEQYV. The CDR3 DNA reads as TGTGCCAGCAGCCCCCGTACAGACCCTTACGAGCAGTACGTC.

This clone has a single count. This rearrangement joins TRBV7-9 to TRBJ2-5; TRBD1 might be the D (6 bases). Germline V gene data show CDR1 as SEHNR and CDR2 as FQNEAQ (reference sequence). Trimming stripped 4 bases from V and 3 bases from J, with 12 bases between. The CDR3 has 14 residues. CDR3 DNA: TGTGCCAGCAGCTCAGAACAGGGAAAAGAGACCCAGTACTTC. It encodes CASSSEQGKETQYF.

The J gene is TRBJ1-2, the V gene TRBV11-3; TRBD1 is a possible D gene (5 bases). V dropped 6 bases and J dropped 7 bases, with 12 bases sitting between them. Looked up from germline, CDR1 is SGHNT and CDR2 is YENEEA. The CDR3 has 12 residues. CDR3 in amino acids: CASSGGVGGYTF. The CDR3 DNA follows: TGTGCCAGCAGTGGGGGGGTTGGTGGCTACACCTTC.

This chain joins TRBV10-2 and TRBJ1-5, with D uncertain. The CDR3 consists of 14 residues. Trimming pared 0 bases from V and 6 bases from J, leaving 9 bases between. Germline-derived CDR1 and CDR2 are WSHSY and SAAADI. CDR3 amino acids: CASSESGSRQPQHF. The CDR3 bases are TGCGCCAGCAGTGAGTCAGGGAGTCGTCAGCCCCAGCATTTT.

The CDR3 sequence is CASSEYEVTIRGGYTF. The CDR3 DNA reads TGTGCCAGCAGTGAATATGAGGTGACAATCCGGGGAGGCTACACCTTC. V gene TRBV25-1 combines with J gene TRBJ1-2; no firm D call. Germline CDR1 reads MGHDK; CDR2 reads SYGVNS. The CDR3 has 16 amino acids. Deletions cut 0 bases from V and 8 bases from J, with 19 bases between.

The chain couples TRBV27 to TRBJ2-6; D not certain. The V gene lost 5 bases and the J gene lost 1 base, with 15 bases spanning the gap. The CDR3 extends over 17 amino acids. The germline gives CDR1 MNHEY, CDR2 SMNVEV (reference sequence). CDR3 residues: CASSLPTFGSGANVLTF. CDR3 DNA: TGTGCCAGCAGTCTACCGACATTTGGGTCTGGGGCCAACGTCCTGACTTTC.

The CDR3 DNA is TGTGCCAGCAGCTTAGTTTCTAGCGGGGGGGGTTACTTC. Protein: CASSLVSSGGGYF. This chain connects TRBV11-3 to TRBJ2-5, with 12 bases matching TRBD2. Germline V gene lookup returns CDR1 SGHNT and CDR2 YENEEA. This CDR3 has 13 amino acids. V was clipped by 1 base and J by 14 bases; unmatched bases: 5.

This chain joins TRBV3-1 (or the pseudogene TRBV3-2) and TRBJ2-1; TRBD2 agrees at 8 bases. Trimming cost V 6 bases and J 5 bases; bases outside gene matches: 9. The CDR3 has 15 residues. Per germline, CDR1 LGHDT and CDR2 YNNKEL (reference sequence). CDR3 loop: CASRPWAGGDNEQFF. CDR3 sequence (DNA): TGTGCCAGCAGACCGTGGGCGGGGGGCGACAATGAGCAGTTCTTC.

V gene TRBV9 combines with J gene TRBJ2-5; tentatively, D is TRBD2 (7 bases). V lost 0 bases and J 1 base, leaving 10 bases between the germline ends. The V gene's germline CDR1 is SGDLS and CDR2 YYNGEE. This CDR3 has 15 residues. The chain's CDR3 is CASSVGGGAQETQYF. The CDR3 DNA reads as TGTGCCAGCAGCGTAGGTGGGGGGGCCCAAGAGACCCAGTACTTC.

The chain links TRBV18 to TRBJ2-1; tentatively, D is TRBD2 (5 bases). V lost 0 bases to trimming and J lost 10 bases, with 25 bases between them. This CDR3 is 18 amino acids long. Looked up from germline, CDR1 is KGHSH and CDR2 is LQKENI. As DNA, the CDR3 is TGTGCCAGCTCACCACCCCCCCGCGGAGGACCGTCCTTCCGAGAGCAGTTCTTC. This translates into CASSPPPRGGPSFREQFF.

The V gene is TRBV27, the J gene TRBJ1-1; 7 bases fit TRBD1. The CDR3 is 14 residues long. V shed 6 bases, J shed 4 bases, and the junction held 8 bases outside the gene matches. Per germline, CDR1 MNHEY and CDR2 SMNVEV (reference sequence). CDR3 protein: CASSRDRAGTEAFF. The CDR3 coding sequence is TGTGCCAGCAGCCGCGACAGGGCTGGCACTGAAGCTTTCTTT.

V and J are TRBV28 and TRBJ2-7; perhaps TRBD1 as D (6 bases). CDR3 length equals 15 residues. Trimming removed 5 bases at V and 1 base at J, with 15 bases between. The germline V gene encodes CDR1 MDHEN and CDR2 SYDVKM. The CDR3 protein is CASSPGQKVSYEQYV. In DNA, the CDR3 is TGTGCCAGCAGTCCAGGACAGAAAGTGTCCTACGAGCAGTACGTC.

The chain is built from TRBV28 and TRBJ1-6; 7 nucleotides agree with TRBD1. The CDR3 contains 12 residues. The trim removed 8 bases at V and 9 bases at J, leaving 4 bases unmatched. Germline V gives CDR1 MDHEN, CDR2 SYDVKM. The CDR3 sequence: CASRDSVSPLHF. The CDR3 DNA sequence: TGTGCCAGCCGGGACAGCGTTTCACCCCTCCACTTT.

The chain carries TRBV5-1 and TRBJ2-5; tentatively, D is TRBD1 (6 bases). Trimming removed 6 bases at V and 5 bases at J, with 17 bases between. Germline lookup yields CDR1 SGHRS and CDR2 YFSETQ. This CDR3 has 14 amino acids. The CDR3 nucleotides are TGCGCCAGCAATCGGGACAAGTCCCGGGAGACCCAGTACTTC. It codes for CASNRDKSRETQYF.

The rearrangement uses TRBV5-4 and TRBJ2-3, with D perhaps TRBD2 (6 bases). Germline CDR1 reads SGHNT; CDR2 reads YYREEE (reference sequence). V dropped 2 bases and J dropped 1 base, with 17 bases sitting between them. CDR3 length equals 17 residues. CDR3 sequence: CASSLSGLPVGTDTQYF. CDR3 nucleotide sequence: TGTGCCAGCAGCTTAAGCGGACTACCGGTGGGCACAGATACGCAGTATTTT. Looking up the rest from reference TRBV5-4 and TRBJ2-3 gives the full variable domain: ETGVTQSPTHLIKTRGQQVTLRCSSQSGHNTVSWYQQALGQGPQFIFQYYREEENGRGNFPPRFSGLQFPNYSSELNVNALELDDSALYLCASSLSGLPVGTDTQYFGPGTRLTVL.

The chain links TRBV5-5 to TRBJ1-4; D gene ambiguous. The germline V and J ends were trimmed by 0 bases and 8 bases, with 14 bases remaining between them. The germline CDR1 and CDR2 sequences are SGHKS and YYEKEE (reference sequence). The CDR3 has 15 amino acids. The CDR3 spells CASSLAPGSWEKLFF. CDR3 bases: TGTGCCAGCAGCTTGGCCCCGGGGTCATGGGAAAAACTGTTTTTT.

The chain links TRBV5-3 to TRBJ2-7; 9 bases match TRBD1. TRBV5-3 is annotated as an ORF whose role is uncertain. The J segment lost 4 bases and the V segment lost 4 bases, leaving 6 bases of the junction unmatched. The CDR3 has 14 amino acids. The CDR3 loop reads CARSAPGQGYEQYF. The CDR3 DNA reads as TGTGCCAGAAGCGCCCCGGGACAGGGATACGAGCAGTACTTC.

The rearrangement joins TRBV25-1 to TRBJ1-1, with D possibly TRBD1 on 6 matching bases. Germline V gives CDR1 MGHDK, CDR2 SYGVNS. Trimming removed 0 bases from V and 7 bases from J, with 12 bases in between. The CDR3 length is 14 residues. The CDR3, as DNA: TGTGCCAGCAGTGAATACGGGACACGGGGTGAAGCTTTCTTT. It yields the protein CASSEYGTRGEAFF.